This T cell receptor beta chain stems from a study of cytomegalovirus exposure and HLA in healthy donors. The CDR3 covers 14 residues. Deletions cut 4 bases from V and 8 bases from J, with 15 bases between. From germline, CDR1 is SNHLY and CDR2 FYNNEI. Overall study results and limits: In a later analysis, parvovirus B19, influenza, CMV and Epstein-Barr virus appeared linked to several top co-occurrence clusters. It was taken for granted in presence/absence analyses that sequencing depth across donors was roughly uniform. In a later analysis, across HLA loci, associated TCR counts were highest for DRB1, lowest for HLA-C.

PCR primers comprised 60 Vbeta and 13 Jbeta primers. The method was immunoSEQ multiplex PCR; TCRdb's version includes in-frame clones alone and lacks a portion of them. Recorded for this sample: around 100,000 clones. In the case of this clone: What it recognizes is unknown.

The sequencing input was PBMCs. V and J are TRBV2 and TRBJ2-1; TRBD1 is a possible D gene (6 bases). The TCR comes from a middle-aged man in good health and CMV-seronegative. DNA of the CDR3: TGTGCCAGCAGTGGAGTTGGGGGCAGGGATGAGCAGTTCTTC. Translating gives CASSGVGGRDEQFF.